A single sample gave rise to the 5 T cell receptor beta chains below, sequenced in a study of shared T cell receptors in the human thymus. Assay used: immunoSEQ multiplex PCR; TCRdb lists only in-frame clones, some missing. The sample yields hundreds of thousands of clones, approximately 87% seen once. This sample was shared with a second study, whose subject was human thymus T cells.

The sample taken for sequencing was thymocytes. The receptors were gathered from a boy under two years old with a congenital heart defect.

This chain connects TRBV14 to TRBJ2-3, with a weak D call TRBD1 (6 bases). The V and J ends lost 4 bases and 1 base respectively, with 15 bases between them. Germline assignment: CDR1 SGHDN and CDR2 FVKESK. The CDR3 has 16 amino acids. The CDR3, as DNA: TGTGCCAGCAGCCGATCGGGGCCAGGGGGCACAGATACGCAGTATTTT. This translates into CASSRSGPGGTDTQYF.

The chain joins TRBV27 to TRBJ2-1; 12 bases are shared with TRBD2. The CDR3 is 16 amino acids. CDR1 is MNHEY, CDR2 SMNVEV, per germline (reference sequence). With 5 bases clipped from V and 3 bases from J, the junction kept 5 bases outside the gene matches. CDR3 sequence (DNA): TGTGCCAGCAGTCCTCGACTAGCGGGAGTCTACAATGAGCAGTTCTTC. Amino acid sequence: CASSPRLAGVYNEQFF.

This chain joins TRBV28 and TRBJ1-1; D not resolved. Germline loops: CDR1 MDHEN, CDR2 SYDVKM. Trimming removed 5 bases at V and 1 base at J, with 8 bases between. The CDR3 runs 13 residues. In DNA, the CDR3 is TGTGCCAGCAGTAAACAAAGGAACACTGAAGCTTTCTTT. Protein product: CASSKQRNTEAFF. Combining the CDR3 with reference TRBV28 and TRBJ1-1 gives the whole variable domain DVKVTQSSRYLVKRTGEKVFLECVQDMDHENMFWYRQDPGLGLRLIYFSYDVKMKEKGDIPEGYSVSREKKERFSLILESASTNQTSMYLCASSKQRNTEAFFGQGTRLTVV.

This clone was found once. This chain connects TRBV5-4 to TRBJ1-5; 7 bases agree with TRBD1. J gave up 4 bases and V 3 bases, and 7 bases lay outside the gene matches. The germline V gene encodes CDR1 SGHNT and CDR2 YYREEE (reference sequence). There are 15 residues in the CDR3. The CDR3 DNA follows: TGTGCCAGCAGCTCCGGGACAGACCGTAATCAGCCCCAGCATTTT. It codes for CASSSGTDRNQPQHF.

CDR3 amino acids: CASRRPSLAGGPRDEQFF. Here the CDR3 DNA reads TGTGCCAGCCGACGGCCGTCGTTAGCGGGAGGGCCTCGGGATGAGCAGTTCTTC. The V gene is TRBV28, the J gene TRBJ2-1, with 11 bases aligning to TRBD2. The CDR3 consists of 18 residues. Trimming cost V 8 bases and J 8 bases; bases outside gene matches: 20. Per the germline V gene, CDR1 is MDHEN and CDR2 is SYDVKM.